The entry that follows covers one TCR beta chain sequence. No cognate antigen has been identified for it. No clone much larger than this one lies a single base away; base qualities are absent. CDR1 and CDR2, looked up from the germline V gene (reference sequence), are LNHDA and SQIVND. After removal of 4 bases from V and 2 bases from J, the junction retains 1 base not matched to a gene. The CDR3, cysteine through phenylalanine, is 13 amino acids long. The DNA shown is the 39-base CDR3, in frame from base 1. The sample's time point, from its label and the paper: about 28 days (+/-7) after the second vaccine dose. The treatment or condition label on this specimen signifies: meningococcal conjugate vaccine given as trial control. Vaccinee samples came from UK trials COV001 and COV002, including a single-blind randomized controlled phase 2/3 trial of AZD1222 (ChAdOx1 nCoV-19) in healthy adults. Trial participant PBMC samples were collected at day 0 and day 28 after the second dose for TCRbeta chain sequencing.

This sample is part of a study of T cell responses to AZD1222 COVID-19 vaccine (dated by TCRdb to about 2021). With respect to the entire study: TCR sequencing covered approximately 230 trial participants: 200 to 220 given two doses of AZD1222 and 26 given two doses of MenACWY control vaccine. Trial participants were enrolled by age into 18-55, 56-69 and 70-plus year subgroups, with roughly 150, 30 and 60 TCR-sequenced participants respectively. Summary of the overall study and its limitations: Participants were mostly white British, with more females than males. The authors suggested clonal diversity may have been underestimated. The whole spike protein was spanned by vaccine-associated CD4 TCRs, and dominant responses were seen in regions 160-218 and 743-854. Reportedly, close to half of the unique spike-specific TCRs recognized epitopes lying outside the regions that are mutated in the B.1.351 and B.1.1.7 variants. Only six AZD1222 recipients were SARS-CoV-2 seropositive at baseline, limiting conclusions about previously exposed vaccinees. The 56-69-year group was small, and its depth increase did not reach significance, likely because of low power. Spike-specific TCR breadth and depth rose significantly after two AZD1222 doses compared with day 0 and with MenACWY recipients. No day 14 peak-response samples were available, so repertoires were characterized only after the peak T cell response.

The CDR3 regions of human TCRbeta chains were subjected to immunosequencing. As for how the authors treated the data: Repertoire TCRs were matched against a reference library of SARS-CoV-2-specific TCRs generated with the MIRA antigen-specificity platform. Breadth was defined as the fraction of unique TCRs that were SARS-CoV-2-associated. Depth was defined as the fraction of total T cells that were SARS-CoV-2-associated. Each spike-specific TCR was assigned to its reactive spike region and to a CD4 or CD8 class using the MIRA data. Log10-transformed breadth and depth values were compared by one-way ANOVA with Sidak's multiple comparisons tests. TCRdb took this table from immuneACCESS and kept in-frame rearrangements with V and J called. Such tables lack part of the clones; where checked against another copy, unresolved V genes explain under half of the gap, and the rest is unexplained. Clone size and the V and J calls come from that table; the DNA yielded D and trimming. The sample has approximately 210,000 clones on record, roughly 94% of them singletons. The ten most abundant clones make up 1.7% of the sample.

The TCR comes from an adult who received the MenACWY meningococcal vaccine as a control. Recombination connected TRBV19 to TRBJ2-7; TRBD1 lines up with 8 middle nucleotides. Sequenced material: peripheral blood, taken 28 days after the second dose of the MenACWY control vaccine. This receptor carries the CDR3 CASSTTGAYEQYF. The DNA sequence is TGTGCCAGTAGTACGACAGGGGCCTACGAGCAGTACTTC.